The rows below give T cell receptor beta chains drawn from one sample of a study of radiation and T cells in renal cell carcinoma. Here immunoSEQ multiplex PCR was the method, and the copy in TCRdb shows in-frame clones only, minus some. The sample contains about 130,000 clones, around 85% of which appear only once. This sample comprised blood, obtained from a patient whose treatment included radiotherapy and nephrectomy. These TCRs come from a man over 45 with renal cell carcinoma. Each CDR3 is given with its conserved first and last residue. Each record gives: D gene, clone size, V gene, J gene, CDR3 protein, CDR3 DNA. D genes are given only for firm matches. The listing skips clone size in some rows; elsewhere it reads once, few, many or a size class.

>TRBD1|.|TRBV11-3|TRBJ2-1
CASSLPFEGAQYNEQFF
TGTGCCAGCAGCTTACCGTTTGAGGGGGCCCAATACAATGAGCAGTTCTTC
>.|.|TRBV6-5|TRBJ2-5
CASSYSQGGQETQYF
TGTGCCAGCAGTTACTCGCAGGGGGGGCAAGAGACCCAGTACTTC
>.|once|TRBV28|TRBJ2-7
CASSPGTLTYEQYF
TGTGCCAGCAGTCCCGGGACTCTAACTTACGAGCAGTACTTC
>.|few|TRBV30|TRBJ1-1
CAWSKTTRNTEAFF
TGTGCCTGGAGTAAAACAACACGGAACACTGAAGCTTTCTTT
>.|.|TRBV27|TRBJ2-1
CASRKWGEPYNEQFF
TGTGCCAGCAGAAAGTGGGGAGAGCCGTACAATGAGCAGTTCTTC
>.|.|TRBV27|TRBJ1-1
CASSYDNRVTEAFF
TGTGCCAGCAGTTACGACAACAGGGTCACTGAAGCTTTCTTT
>.|.|TRBV9|TRBJ2-5
CASSRGRGGETQYF
TGTGCCAGCAGCAGGGGCAGGGGCGGGGAGACCCAGTACTTC
>.|.|TRBV7-8|TRBJ2-2
CASTSVPGELFF
TGTGCCAGCACCTCAGTCCCCGGGGAGCTGTTTTTT
>TRBD1|.|TRBV25-1|TRBJ2-7
CASSVFETGEYEQYF
TGTGCCAGCAGTGTTTTTGAGACAGGGGAATACGAGCAGTACTTC
>TRBD2|.|TRBV27|TRBJ2-2
CASSLRLAGLGELFF
TGTGCCAGCAGTCTTCGACTAGCGGGACTCGGGGAGCTGTTTTTT
>.|.|TRBV5-1|TRBJ2-5
CASYQGQETQYF
TGCGCCAGTTATCAGGGACAAGAGACCCAGTACTTC
>.|.|TRBV5-4|TRBJ2-1
CASSIRRNEQFF
TGTGCCAGCAGCATCCGTCGCAATGAGCAGTTCTTC
>TRBD1|.|TRBV19|TRBJ1-5
CASGPTHRQGPFGNQPQHF
TGTGCCAGTGGACCGACTCACCGACAGGGCCCATTCGGGAATCAGCCCCAGCATTTT
>.|.|TRBV4-1|TRBJ2-1
CASSQGMGQYNEQFF
TGCGCCAGCAGCCAAGGCATGGGGCAGTACAATGAGCAGTTCTTC
>.|.|TRBV27|TRBJ2-3
CASSPLPWGVDTQYF
TGTGCCAGCAGCCCTCTGCCCTGGGGGGTAGATACGCAGTATTTT
>.|.|TRBV6-4|TRBJ2-6
CASSDSRSGANVLTF
TGTGCCAGCAGTGACTCTAGGTCTGGGGCCAACGTCCTGACTTTC
>.|.|TRBV5-5|TRBJ1-1
CASSLAYREVTEAFF
TGTGCCAGCAGCTTAGCATACAGGGAGGTCACTGAAGCTTTCTTT
>.|.|TRBV20-1|TRBJ1-2
CSASESQGYTF
TGCAGTGCTAGTGAGTCCCAAGGCTACACCTTC
>TRBD1|.|TRBV9|TRBJ2-3
CASSVGTGGTDTQYF
TGTGCCAGCAGCGTAGGGACAGGGGGCACAGATACGCAGTATTTT
>.|once|TRBV5-1|TRBJ2-3
CASSESTDTQYF
TGCGCCAGCAGCGAGTCTACAGATACGCAGTATTTT
>.|.|TRBV28|TRBJ2-6
CASSSSSGANVLTF
TGTGCCAGCAGTTCCTCCTCTGGGGCCAACGTCCTGACTTTC
>.|few|TRBV30|TRBJ1-1
CAWGDGTEAFF
TGTGCCTGGGGGGACGGAACTGAAGCTTTCTTT